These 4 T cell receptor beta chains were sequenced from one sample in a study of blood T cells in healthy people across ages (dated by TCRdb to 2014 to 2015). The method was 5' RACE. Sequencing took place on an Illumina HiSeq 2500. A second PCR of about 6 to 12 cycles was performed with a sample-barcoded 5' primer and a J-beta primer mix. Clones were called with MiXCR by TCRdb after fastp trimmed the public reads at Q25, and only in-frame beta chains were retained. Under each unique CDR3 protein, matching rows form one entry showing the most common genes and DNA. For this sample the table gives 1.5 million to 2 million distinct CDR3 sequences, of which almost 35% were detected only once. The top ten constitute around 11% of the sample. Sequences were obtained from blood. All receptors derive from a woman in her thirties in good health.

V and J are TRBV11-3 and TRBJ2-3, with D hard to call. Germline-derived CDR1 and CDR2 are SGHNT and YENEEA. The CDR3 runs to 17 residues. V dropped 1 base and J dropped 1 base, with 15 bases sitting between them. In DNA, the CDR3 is TGTGCCAGCAGCTTAGGGGTCTCTGGCTACGGCACAGATACGCAGTATTTT. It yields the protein CASSLGVSGYGTDTQYF.

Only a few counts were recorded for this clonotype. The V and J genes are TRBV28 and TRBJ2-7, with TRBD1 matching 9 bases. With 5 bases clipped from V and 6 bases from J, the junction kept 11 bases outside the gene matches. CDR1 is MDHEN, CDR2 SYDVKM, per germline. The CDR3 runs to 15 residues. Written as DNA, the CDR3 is TGTGCCAGCAGTGGCCGGGACAGGGCGGTGGGCGAGCAGTACTTC. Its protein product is CASSGRDRAVGEQYF.

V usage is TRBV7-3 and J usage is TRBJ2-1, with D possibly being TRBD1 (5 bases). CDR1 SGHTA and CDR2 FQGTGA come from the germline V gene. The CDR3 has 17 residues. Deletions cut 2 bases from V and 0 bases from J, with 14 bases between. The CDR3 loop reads CASSLLPTASSYNEQFF. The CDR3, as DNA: TGTGCCAGCAGCTTACTACCGACAGCTAGCTCCTACAATGAGCAGTTCTTC.

The CDR3 bases are TGTGCCAGCAGCGTAGAGCCAGCGATCTCCTACGAGCAGTACTTC. This codes for CASSVEPAISYEQYF. This chain connects TRBV9 to TRBJ2-7; D remains ambiguous. V gave up 0 bases and J gave up 0 bases, with 10 bases separating them. The CDR3 is made up of 15 amino acids. The germline gives CDR1 SGDLS, CDR2 YYNGEE.